The next 3 T cell receptor beta chains were all read from a single sample in a study of OX40 agonist ivuxolimab in advanced cancers. Profiled with immunoSEQ multiplex PCR; TCRdb holds only in-frame clones, not every one. The sample has over 70,000 clones, about 88% seen once; the top ten hold approximately 0.28%. Source: CD4+ or CD8+ T cells sorted from blood, taken in a trial of the OX40 agonist ivuxolimab. The receptors stem from an adult with an advanced solid tumor such as melanoma, head and neck, liver or kidney cancer.

The gene calls are TRBV6-1 and TRBJ2-1; TRBD2 aligns across 8 bases. In germline, CDR1 is MNHNS, CDR2 SASEGT. CDR3 length: 15 residues. The trim removed 6 bases at V and 2 bases at J, leaving 6 bases unmatched. The CDR3 region is CASRPPGLAYNEQFF. CDR3 coding DNA: TGTGCCAGCAGGCCTCCGGGACTAGCCTACAATGAGCAGTTCTTC.

The chain is built from TRBV10-3 and TRBJ1-2, with D hard to call. V lost 0 bases and J 1 base, leaving 6 bases between the germline ends. CDR1 and CDR2 (germline): ENHRY, SYGVKD. The CDR3 length is 14 residues. The CDR3 loop reads CAISESRSNYGYTF. The CDR3 DNA follows: TGTGCCATCAGTGAGTCGAGGAGTAACTATGGCTACACCTTC.

The rearrangement joins TRBV30 to TRBJ1-5; D unresolved. Germline V gives CDR1 GTSNPN, CDR2 SVGIG (reference sequence). The V gene lost 5 bases and the J gene lost 7 bases, with 15 bases spanning the gap. The CDR3 runs 13 residues. The CDR3 DNA is TGTGCCTGGGGGTCCTCCTCCGGACAGCCCCAGCATTTT. This codes for CAWGSSSGQPQHF.